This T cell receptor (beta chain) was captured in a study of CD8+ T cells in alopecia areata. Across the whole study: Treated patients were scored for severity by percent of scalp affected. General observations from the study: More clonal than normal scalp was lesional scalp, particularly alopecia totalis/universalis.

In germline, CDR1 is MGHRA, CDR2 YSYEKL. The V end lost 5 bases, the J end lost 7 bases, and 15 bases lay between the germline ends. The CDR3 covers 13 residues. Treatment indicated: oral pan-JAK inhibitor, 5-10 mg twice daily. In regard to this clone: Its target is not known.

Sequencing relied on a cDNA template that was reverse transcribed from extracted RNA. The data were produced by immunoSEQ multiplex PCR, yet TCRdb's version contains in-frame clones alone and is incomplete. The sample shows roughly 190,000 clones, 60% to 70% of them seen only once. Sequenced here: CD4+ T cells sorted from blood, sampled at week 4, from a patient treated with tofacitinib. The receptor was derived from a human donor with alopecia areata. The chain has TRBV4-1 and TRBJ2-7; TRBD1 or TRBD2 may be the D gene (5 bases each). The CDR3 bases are TGCGCCAGCAGCTTAGGGACCTCAGGGGAGCAGTACTTC. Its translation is CASSLGTSGEQYF.